These 18 T cell receptor beta chains originate from one sample sequenced in a study of CD8+ T cells in alopecia areata. The treatment: oral pan-JAK inhibitor, 5-10 mg twice daily. After isolation, RNA underwent reverse transcription to generate cDNA as the sequencing template. Sequenced by immunoSEQ multiplex PCR; TCRdb stores in-frame clones only, minus some. The table has about 180,000 clones, approximately 59% seen once. The sequences come from CD4+ T cells sorted from blood, collected between weeks 55 and 70, from a patient treated with tofacitinib. These receptors were obtained from a human donor with alopecia areata.

The genes are TRBV9 and TRBJ1-1, with TRBD1 matching over 8 bases. Germline V gives CDR1 SGDLS, CDR2 YYNGEE. The J segment lost 3 bases and the V segment lost 4 bases, leaving 8 bases of the junction unmatched. This CDR3 region has 15 residues. In DNA form, the CDR3 reads TGTGCCAGCAGCCCGCGGACAGGGATGGACACTGAAGCTTTCTTT. Its translation is CASSPRTGMDTEAFF.

The chain employs TRBV30 and TRBJ1-1; a weak D match, TRBD1 (6 bases). This CDR3 is built from 12 residues. From germline, CDR1 is GTSNPN and CDR2 SVGIG (reference sequence). Between the trimmed V and J ends, which lost 5 bases and 0 bases, there was a span of 7 bases. The CDR3 spells CAWGQLNTEAFF. As DNA, the CDR3 is TGTGCCTGGGGACAGCTGAACACTGAAGCTTTCTTT.

The V and J genes are TRBV29-1 and TRBJ2-2; 8 bases agree with TRBD2. The CDR3 consists of 18 residues. Unmatched junction bases numbered 18, after V lost 3 bases and J lost 6 bases. Germline V gives CDR1 SQVTM, CDR2 ANQGSEA. The CDR3 DNA follows: TGCAGCGTTGAGCAACTCGATAGCGGGGACCACCGATCCGGGGAGCTGTTTTTT. Translated: CSVEQLDSGDHRSGELFF.

The chain couples TRBV9 to TRBJ1-1; no definite D call. The CDR3 has 13 amino acids. From germline, CDR1 is SGDLS and CDR2 YYNGEE. The V end lost 2 bases, the J end lost 1 base, and 6 bases lay between the germline ends. DNA of the CDR3: TGTGCCAGCAGCGTTCTGACGAACACTGAAGCTTTCTTT. Translation gives CASSVLTNTEAFF.

The V and J genes are TRBV19 and TRBJ1-5; the D gene is possibly TRBD1 (6 bases). Between the trimmed V and J ends, which lost 7 bases and 0 bases, there was a span of 13 bases. The CDR3 totals 15 residues. Per the germline V gene, CDR1 is LNHDA and CDR2 is SQIVND (reference sequence). CDR3 DNA sequence: TGTGCCAGTAACAGGGACTCCTATAGCAATCAGCCCCAGCATTTT. Translated: CASNRDSYSNQPQHF.

The table lists this clone with a few counts. V is TRBV9 and J is TRBJ2-1, with 8 bases aligning to TRBD1. This CDR3 contains 15 residues. V shed 0 bases, J shed 6 bases, and the junction held 5 bases outside the gene matches. The germline V gene encodes CDR1 SGDLS and CDR2 YYNGEE. The chain's CDR3 is CASSVAKDRVNEQFF. CDR3 DNA: TGTGCCAGCAGCGTAGCTAAGGACAGGGTCAATGAGCAGTTCTTC. The whole variable domain, remainder taken from reference TRBV9 and TRBJ2-1, is DSGVTQTPKHLITATGQRVTLRCSPRSGDLSVYWYQQSLDQGLQFLIQYYNGEERAKGNILERFSAQQFPDLHSELNLSSLELGDSALYFCASSVAKDRVNEQFFGPGTRLTVL.

V gene TRBV25-1 combines with J gene TRBJ2-7, with D unresolved. V was trimmed by 6 bases and J by 3 bases, leaving 6 bases between them. Germline assignment: CDR1 MGHDK and CDR2 SYGVNS. The CDR3 runs 11 residues. The CDR3 DNA is TGTGCCAGCAGCAAGCTCTACGAGCAGTACTTC. It translates to CASSKLYEQYF.

V is TRBV2 and J is TRBJ1-2; D not certain. Between the trimmed V and J ends, which lost 7 bases and 5 bases, there was a span of 8 bases. Germline V CDR1 and CDR2: SNHLY, FYNNEI. The CDR3 totals 11 residues. The CDR3 here is CASNVGYGYTF. The DNA of the CDR3 is TGTGCCAGCAACGTGGGGTATGGCTACACCTTC.

This chain's CDR3 is CSVEGQGATEAFF. In nucleotides, the CDR3 is TGCAGCGTTGAAGGACAGGGGGCCACTGAAGCTTTCTTT. The rearrangement links TRBV29-1 to TRBJ1-1; 10 bases align to TRBD1. This CDR3 is 13 amino acids long. The junction had 0 bases not matched to a gene; V was cut back by 1 base and J by 4 bases. Germline V CDR1 and CDR2: SQVTM, ANQGSEA.

The rearrangement joins TRBV7-9 to TRBJ2-7, with TRBD2 matching 8 bases. V lost 1 base and J lost 6; bases outside the gene matches: 11. Germline V lookup: CDR1 SEHNR, CDR2 FQNEAQ (reference sequence). This CDR3 is 16 amino acids long. The CDR3 reads CASSLGVGTSSGEQYF. The CDR3 nucleotides read TGTGCCAGCAGCTTAGGAGTGGGGACTAGTTCCGGCGAGCAGTACTTC.

This sequence joins TRBV29-1 and TRBJ2-5; D possibly uses TRBD1 or TRBD2 (5 bases each). Germline V gives CDR1 SQVTM, CDR2 ANQGSEA. The length of the CDR3 is 14 residues. Trimming pared 3 bases from V and 4 bases from J, leaving 15 bases between. The CDR3 sequence: CSVEVGRGVETQYF. The DNA of the CDR3 is TGCAGCGTTGAGGTTGGGAGAGGGGTAGAGACCCAGTACTTC.

The chain employs TRBV29-1 and TRBJ2-7; 11 bases match TRBD1. J was trimmed by 5 bases and V by 1 base; bases with no gene match: 4. The CDR3 consists of 14 residues. From germline, CDR1 is SQVTM and CDR2 ANQGSEA. The CDR3 sequence: CSVEGTGGWDEQYF. CDR3 DNA: TGCAGCGTTGAAGGGACAGGGGGCTGGGACGAGCAGTACTTC.

The chain has TRBV6-5 and TRBJ2-6; D is unresolved. Germline CDR1 reads MNHEY; CDR2 reads SVGAGI. The CDR3 sequence is 15 residues long. Trimming cost V 6 bases and J 0 bases, with 9 bases left between them. CDR3 amino acids: CASSSPYSGANVLTF. The CDR3 DNA reads TGTGCCAGCAGCTCTCCTTACTCTGGGGCCAACGTCCTGACTTTC.

The V and J genes are TRBV30 and TRBJ1-5, with D possibly TRBD1 on 6 matching bases. The germline gives CDR1 GTSNPN, CDR2 SVGIG (reference sequence). The length of the CDR3 is 13 residues. Between the trimmed V and J ends, which lost 5 bases and 2 bases, there was a span of 10 bases. The CDR3 is CAWATGRNQPQHF. Written as DNA, the CDR3 is TGTGCCTGGGCAACAGGGCGCAATCAGCCCCAGCATTTT.

The chain couples TRBV7-8 to TRBJ2-1; D is perhaps TRBD1 (5 bases). The V gene lost 3 bases and the J gene lost 3 bases, with 6 bases spanning the gap. The CDR3 extends over 13 amino acids. CDR1 and CDR2 from the germline V gene are SGHVS and FQNEAQ. This CDR3 reads CASSFRDYNEQFF. As DNA, the CDR3 is TGTGCCAGCAGCTTCAGGGACTACAATGAGCAGTTCTTC.

J is TRBJ1-4 and V is TRBV10-3; D gene ambiguous. Germline CDR1 is ENHRY and CDR2 is SYGVKD. The CDR3 spans 15 residues. Trimming stripped 6 bases from V and 11 bases from J, with 22 bases between. In DNA form, the CDR3 reads TGTGCCATCAGGAGGTTTGACGGAGTTGGAGGGAAACTGTTTTTT. Its translation: CAIRRFDGVGGKLFF.

The chain has TRBV5-1 and TRBJ2-7; D unclear. V was shortened by 0 bases and J by 3 bases, with 13 bases between the two germline ends. CDR1 and CDR2 from the germline V gene are SGHRS and YFSETQ. The CDR3 is 15 amino acids. The CDR3 region is CASSLGLVGGYEQYF. The DNA of the CDR3 is TGCGCCAGCAGCTTGGGGCTAGTCGGTGGCTACGAGCAGTACTTC.

Only a few counts were recorded for this clone. The CDR3 sequence: CASSKPGAREQYF. CDR3 nucleotides: TGTGCCAGCAGCAAACCAGGGGCGCGGGAGCAGTACTTC. V is TRBV6-5 and J is TRBJ2-7; D is possibly TRBD1 (6 bases). V lost 6 bases, J lost 7 bases, and 16 bases lay in between. This CDR3 region has 13 residues. Germline V CDR1 and CDR2: MNHEY, SVGAGI.